A selection of T cell receptor beta chains follows, all from one sample in a study of T cell responses to AZD1222 COVID-19 vaccine. Sequenced by immunoSEQ multiplex PCR; TCRdb stores in-frame clones only, minus some. Here the sample spans roughly 110,000 clones, 92% being singletons. The sequenced sample was peripheral blood, obtained 28 days after the second AZD1222 dose. All receptors derive from an adult who received the AZD1222 COVID-19 vaccine. The CDR3 runs from the conserved cysteine through the conserved F or W. Fields, in order: CDR3 length, D gene, V gene, clone size, J gene, CDR3 DNA, CDR3 protein. The D gene is left open where the match is weak. A clone size is listed for some rows: how often the clone was seen (once, few, many), or a class if it is expanded.

>14|-|TRBV5-6|-|TRBJ2-5
TGTGCCAGCAGCTTGACAGGGTGGCTTGAGACCCAGTACTTC
CASSLTGWLETQYF
>12|-|TRBV12-5|-|TRBJ2-7
TGTGCTAGTGGTTTGGGATCCTACGAGCAGTACTTC
CASGLGSYEQYF
>14|-|TRBV29-1|-|TRBJ2-3
TGCAGCGTTCCGCTAGCGACCTACACAGATACGCAGTATTTT
CSVPLATYTDTQYF
>18|-|TRBV3-1/TRBV3-2|-|TRBJ1-5
TGTGCCAGCAGGCTCCCCCCGAGAAGACAGTATAGCAATCAGCCCCAGCATTTT
CASRLPPRRQYSNQPQHF
>14|-|TRBV7-9|-|TRBJ2-3
TGTGCCAGCAGCTTTAAGGGGGACACAGATACGCAGTATTTT
CASSFKGDTDTQYF
>16|-|TRBV5-1|-|TRBJ1-1
TGCGCCAGCAGCCCCTTAGCCCGCCAGGGAGGCACTGAAGCTTTCTTT
CASSPLARQGGTEAFF
>17|-|TRBV4-1|-|TRBJ1-1
TGCGCCAGCAGCCAAGAGGAAGGGTCCTTATTGAACACTGAAGCTTTCTTT
CASSQEEGSLLNTEAFF
>14|-|TRBV7-9|few|TRBJ1-3
TGTGCCAGCAGCTCGGACGGCTCTGGAAACACCATATATTTT
CASSSDGSGNTIYF
>11|-|TRBV12-5|-|TRBJ2-2
TGTGCTAGTGGTTTTGACCGGGAGCTGTTTTTT
CASGFDRELFF
>15|-|TRBV4-1|-|TRBJ1-3
TGCGCCAGCAGCCGCACTGGGGGTTCTGGAAACACCATATATTTT
CASSRTGGSGNTIYF
>15|-|TRBV5-1|-|TRBJ2-7
TGCGCCAGCCGGGGAGCGGTTAGAAGCTCCTACGAGCAGTACTTC
CASRGAVRSSYEQYF
>17|-|TRBV9|-|TRBJ1-2
TGTGCCAGCAGCGTAGATTCCGGTTGGCAATCAGGGTATGGCTACACCTTC
CASSVDSGWQSGYGYTF
>13|-|TRBV14|-|TRBJ2-7
TGTGCCAGCAGCCGCGGAGCTTTCCGGGAGCAGTACTTC
CASSRGAFREQYF
>14|-|TRBV6-5|-|TRBJ2-7
TGTGCCAGCAGTTACAGGGACGGGTCCTACGAGCAGTACTTC
CASSYRDGSYEQYF
>13|-|TRBV7-9|once|TRBJ2-2
TGTGCCAGCAGCTTACCGACCACCGGGGAGCTGTTTTTT
CASSLPTTGELFF
>15|-|TRBV6-1|-|TRBJ1-2
TGTGCCAGCAGTGATTCGGCCTGGGGTAACTATGGCTACACCTTC
CASSDSAWGNYGYTF
>14|TRBD1|TRBV28|once|TRBJ1-4
TGTGCCAGCAGTCTTCTCGACAGGGGCGAAAAACTGTTTTTT
CASSLLDRGEKLFF
>13|-|TRBV21-1|-|TRBJ2-7
TGTGCCAGCAGCAACGGGACTGCCTACGAGCAGTACTTC
CASSNGTAYEQYF
>14|-|TRBV28|-|TRBJ1-2
TGTGCCAGCAGTTCGATCTACCCAAACGTGGGCTACACCTTC
CASSSIYPNVGYTF
>14|-|TRBV5-8|-|TRBJ2-7
TGTGCCAGCAGCTTGGTACTACCGACATACGAGCAGTACTTC
CASSLVLPTYEQYF
>13|TRBD1|TRBV6-5|-|TRBJ2-5
TGTGCCAGCAGAGGGACAGCACAAGAGACCCAGTACTTC
CASRGTAQETQYF
>19|TRBD2|TRBV6-4|-|TRBJ2-1
TGTGCCAGCAGTTCCCGATCGACTAGCGGGAGGGCCGGGTACAATGAGCAGTTCTTC
CASSSRSTSGRAGYNEQFF